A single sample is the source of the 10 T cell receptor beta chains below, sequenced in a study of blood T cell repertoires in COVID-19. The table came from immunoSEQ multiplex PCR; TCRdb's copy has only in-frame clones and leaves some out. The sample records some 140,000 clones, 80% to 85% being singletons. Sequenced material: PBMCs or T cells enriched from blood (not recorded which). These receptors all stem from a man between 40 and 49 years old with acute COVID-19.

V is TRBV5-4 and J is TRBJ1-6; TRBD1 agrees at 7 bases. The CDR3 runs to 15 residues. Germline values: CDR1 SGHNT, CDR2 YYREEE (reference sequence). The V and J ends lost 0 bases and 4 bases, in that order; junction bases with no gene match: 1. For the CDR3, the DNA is TGTGCCAGCAGCTTGGTGGGACAGTATAATTCACCCCTCCACTTT. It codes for CASSLVGQYNSPLHF.

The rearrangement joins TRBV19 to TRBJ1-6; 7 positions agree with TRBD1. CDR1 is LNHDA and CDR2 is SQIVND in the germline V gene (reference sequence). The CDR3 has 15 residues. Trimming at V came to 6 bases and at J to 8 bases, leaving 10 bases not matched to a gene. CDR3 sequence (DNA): TGTGCCAGTAGGGAACGCGGACAGGAAGATTCACCCCTCCACTTT. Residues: CASRERGQEDSPLHF.

The CDR3 loop reads CASSSRGGANTGELFF. The CDR3 DNA reads TGTGCCAGCAGTTCGCGGGGAGGCGCGAACACCGGGGAGCTGTTTTTT. V and J are TRBV28 and TRBJ2-2; weak D call: TRBD2 (6 bases). Trimming removed 4 bases from V and 0 bases from J, with 12 bases in between. Germline V lookup: CDR1 MDHEN, CDR2 SYDVKM. The CDR3 is made up of 16 amino acids.

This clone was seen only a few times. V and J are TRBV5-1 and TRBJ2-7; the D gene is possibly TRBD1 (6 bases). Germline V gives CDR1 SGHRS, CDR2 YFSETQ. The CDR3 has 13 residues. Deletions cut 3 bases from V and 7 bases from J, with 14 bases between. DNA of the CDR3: TGCGCCAGCAGCTCGTCAGGGGTGAGGGAGCAGTACTTC. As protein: CASSSSGVREQYF. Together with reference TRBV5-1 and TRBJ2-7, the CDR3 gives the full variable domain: KAGVTQTPRYLIKTRGQQVTLSCSPISGHRSVSWYQQTPGQGLQFLFEYFSETQRNKGNFPGRFSGRQFSNSRSEMNVSTLELGDSALYLCASSSSGVREQYFGPGTRLTVT.

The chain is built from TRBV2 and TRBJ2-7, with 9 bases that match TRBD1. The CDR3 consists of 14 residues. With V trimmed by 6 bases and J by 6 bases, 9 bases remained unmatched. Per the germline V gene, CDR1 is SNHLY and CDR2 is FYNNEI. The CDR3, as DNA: TGTGCCAGCAGGATACGGGACAGGGTACCCGAGCAGTACTTC. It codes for CASRIRDRVPEQYF.

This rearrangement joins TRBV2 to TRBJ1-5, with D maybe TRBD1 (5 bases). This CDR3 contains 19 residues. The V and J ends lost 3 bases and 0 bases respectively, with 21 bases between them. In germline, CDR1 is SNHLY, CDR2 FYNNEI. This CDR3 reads CASSERQFSAFYSNQPQHF. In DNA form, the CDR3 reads TGTGCCAGCAGTGAGAGACAGTTCTCCGCTTTTTATAGCAATCAGCCCCAGCATTTT.

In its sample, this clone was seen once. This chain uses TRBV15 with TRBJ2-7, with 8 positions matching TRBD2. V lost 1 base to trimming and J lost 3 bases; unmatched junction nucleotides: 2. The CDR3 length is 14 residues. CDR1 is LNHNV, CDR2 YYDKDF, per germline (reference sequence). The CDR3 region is CATSRATSGYEQYF. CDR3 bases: TGTGCCACCAGCAGAGCTACTAGCGGCTACGAGCAGTACTTC.

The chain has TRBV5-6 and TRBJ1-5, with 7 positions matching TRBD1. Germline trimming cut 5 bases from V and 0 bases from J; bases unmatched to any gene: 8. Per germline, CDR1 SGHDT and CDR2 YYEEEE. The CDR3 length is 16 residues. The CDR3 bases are TGTGCCAGCAGTTTCAGGGGGTTTTATAGCAATCAGCCCCAGCATTTT. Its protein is CASSFRGFYSNQPQHF.

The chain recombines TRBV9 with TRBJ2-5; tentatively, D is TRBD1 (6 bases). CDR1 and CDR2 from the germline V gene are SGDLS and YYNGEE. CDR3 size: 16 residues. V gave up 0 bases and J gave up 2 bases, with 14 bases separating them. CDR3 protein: CASSVEPGQLQETQYF. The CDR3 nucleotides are TGTGCCAGCAGCGTAGAGCCCGGACAGTTACAAGAGACCCAGTACTTC.

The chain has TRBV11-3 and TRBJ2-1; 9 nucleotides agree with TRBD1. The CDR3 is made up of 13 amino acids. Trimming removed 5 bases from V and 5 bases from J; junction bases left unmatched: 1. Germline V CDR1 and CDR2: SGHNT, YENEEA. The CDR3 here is CASSRDRDNEQFF. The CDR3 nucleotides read TGTGCCAGCAGCAGGGACAGGGACAATGAGCAGTTCTTC.